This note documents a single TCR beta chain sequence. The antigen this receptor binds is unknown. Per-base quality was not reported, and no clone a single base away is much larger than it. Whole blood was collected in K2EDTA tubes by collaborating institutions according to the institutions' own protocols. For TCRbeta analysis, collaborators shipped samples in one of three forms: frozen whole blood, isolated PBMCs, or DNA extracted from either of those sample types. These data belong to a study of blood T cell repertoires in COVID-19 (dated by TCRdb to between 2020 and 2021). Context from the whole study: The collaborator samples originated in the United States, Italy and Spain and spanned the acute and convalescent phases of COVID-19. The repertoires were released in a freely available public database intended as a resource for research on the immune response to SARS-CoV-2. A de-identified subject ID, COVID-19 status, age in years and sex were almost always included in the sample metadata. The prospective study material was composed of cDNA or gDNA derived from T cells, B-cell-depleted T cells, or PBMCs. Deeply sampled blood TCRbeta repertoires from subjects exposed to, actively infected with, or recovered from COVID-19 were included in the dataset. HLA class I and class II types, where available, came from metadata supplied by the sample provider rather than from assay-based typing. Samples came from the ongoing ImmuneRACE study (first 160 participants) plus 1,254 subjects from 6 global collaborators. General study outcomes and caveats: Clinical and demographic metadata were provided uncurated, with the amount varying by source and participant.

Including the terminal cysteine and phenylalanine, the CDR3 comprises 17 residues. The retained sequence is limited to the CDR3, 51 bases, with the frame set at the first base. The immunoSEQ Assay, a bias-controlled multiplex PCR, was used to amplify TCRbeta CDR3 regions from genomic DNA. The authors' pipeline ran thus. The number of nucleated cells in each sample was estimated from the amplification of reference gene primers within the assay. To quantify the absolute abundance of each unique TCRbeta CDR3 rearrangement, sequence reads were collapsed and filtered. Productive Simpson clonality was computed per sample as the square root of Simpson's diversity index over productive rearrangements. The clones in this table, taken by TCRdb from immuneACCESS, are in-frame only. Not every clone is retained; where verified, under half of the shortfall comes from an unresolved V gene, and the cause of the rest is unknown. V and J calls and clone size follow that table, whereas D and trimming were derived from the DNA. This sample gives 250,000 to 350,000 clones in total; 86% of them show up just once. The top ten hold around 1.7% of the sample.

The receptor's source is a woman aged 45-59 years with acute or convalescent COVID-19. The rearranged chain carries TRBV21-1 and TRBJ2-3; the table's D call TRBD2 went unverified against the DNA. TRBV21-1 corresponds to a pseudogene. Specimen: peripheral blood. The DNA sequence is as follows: TGTGCCAGCAGCAAAAACGGTCTAGCGGGACACACAGATACGCAGTATTTT. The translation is CASSKNGLAGHTDTQYF.